These 15 T cell receptor beta chains were all obtained from the same sample, sequenced in a study of cytomegalovirus exposure and HLA in healthy donors. A multiplex PCR was run with 60 Vbeta primers and 13 Jbeta primers. TCRdb keeps only in-frame clones here, not all; method: immunoSEQ multiplex PCR. This table holds approximately 78,000 clones, 66% found once. Sequenced: PBMCs. The receptors come from a man aged 35 to 55 in good health and CMV-seropositive.

The gene calls are TRBV5-6 and TRBJ2-3; D is ambiguous. The CDR3 consists of 14 residues. Germline-derived CDR1 and CDR2 are SGHDT and YYEEEE. Trimming removed 4 bases from V and 0 bases from J, with 9 bases in between. The CDR3 sequence is CASSPPYSTDTQYF. CDR3 DNA: TGTGCCAGCAGCCCTCCCTATAGCACAGATACGCAGTATTTT. The complete variable domain, with remaining parts taken from reference TRBV5-6 and TRBJ2-3, reads DAGVTQSPTHLIKTRGQQVTLRCSPKSGHDTVSWYQQALGQGPQFIFQYYEEEERQRGNFPDRFSGHQFPNYSSELNVNALLLGDSALYLCASSPPYSTDTQYFGPGTRLTVL.

This clone was seen a handful of times. The chain uses TRBV4-1 and TRBJ2-7; D is possibly TRBD2 (6 bases). CDR3 length equals 15 residues. V shed 1 base and J shed 0 bases, with 10 bases lying between them. Germline CDR1 MGHRA, CDR2 YSYEKL. CDR3 in DNA: TGCGCCAGCAGCCAAGTAGCGGAGGTCTCCTACGAGCAGTACTTC. Translating gives CASSQVAEVSYEQYF.

V is TRBV19 and J is TRBJ1-5, with 7 nucleotides matching TRBD1. Trimming removed 6 bases from V and 6 bases from J; junction bases left unmatched: 5. Per germline, CDR1 LNHDA and CDR2 SQIVND (reference sequence). The CDR3 is 13 residues long. The CDR3: CASSGTVIQPQHF. CDR3 DNA sequence: TGTGCCAGTAGCGGGACAGTAATTCAGCCCCAGCATTTT.

This chain joins TRBV7-2 and TRBJ2-1, with a possible D match to TRBD2 (6 bases). Deletions cut 1 base from V and 8 bases from J, with 9 bases between. Germline CDR1 SGHTA, CDR2 FQGNSA. CDR3 length: 13 amino acids. This CDR3 reads CASSLGAGYEQFF. In nucleotides, the CDR3 is TGTGCCAGCAGCTTAGGGGCGGGGTATGAGCAGTTCTTC.

The gene calls are TRBV27 and TRBJ2-5; 8 positions agree with TRBD2. The CDR3 totals 14 residues. Germline V gene lookup returns CDR1 MNHEY and CDR2 SMNVEV (reference sequence). V shed 4 bases and J 5 bases; nucleotides not matched to a gene: 6. The CDR3 reads CASSSSKRGETQYF. Written as DNA, the CDR3 is TGTGCCAGCAGTTCATCAAAGCGGGGGGAGACCCAGTACTTC.

The rearrangement links TRBV6-5 to TRBJ2-1, with 8 bases that match TRBD2. Germline V CDR1 and CDR2: MNHEY, SVGAGI. The CDR3 has 16 amino acids. V lost 4 bases and J lost 5; bases outside the gene matches: 10. The CDR3 bases are TGTGCCAGCAGTTCCGATTTCCGGGGGGGCCACAATGAGCAGTTCTTC. Translating it yields CASSSDFRGGHNEQFF.

This clone was recorded a few times. The chain carries TRBV29-1 and TRBJ1-6; D possibly corresponds to TRBD1 (5 bases). The CDR3 consists of 13 residues. Trimming took 6 bases from V and 11 from J, leaving 17 bases between them. Germline CDR1 reads SQVTM; CDR2 reads ANQGSEA. The CDR3 sequence: CSVQQGSDTPLHF. CDR3 DNA sequence: TGCAGCGTACAGCAGGGAAGCGATACACCCCTCCACTTT. Together with reference TRBV29-1 and TRBJ1-6, the CDR3 gives the full variable domain: SAVISQKPSRDICQRGTSLTIQCQVDSQVTMMFWYRQQPGQSLTLIATANQGSEATYESGFVIDKFPISRPNLTFSTLTVSNMSPEDSSIYLCSVQQGSDTPLHFGNGTRLTVT.

This chain uses TRBV5-1 with TRBJ1-2, with D tentatively TRBD1 (6 bases). The ends were cut back, 7 bases at V and 2 bases at J, with 18 bases in the middle. Germline V gene data show CDR1 as SGHRS and CDR2 as YFSETQ. The CDR3 consists of 15 residues. CDR3 loop: CASSRGSGQNYGYTF. The CDR3 bases are TGCGCCAGCTCAAGGGGGTCGGGCCAAAACTATGGCTACACCTTC.

V usage is TRBV28 and J usage is TRBJ1-4; D gene unclear. CDR1 and CDR2 (germline): MDHEN, SYDVKM. The V and J ends lost 5 bases and 5 bases respectively, with 12 bases between them. The CDR3 extends over 14 amino acids. The CDR3 DNA sequence: TGTGCCAGCAGTCAAGGAGGCGGGAATGAAAAACTGTTTTTT. This encodes CASSQGGGNEKLFF.

V is TRBV2 and J is TRBJ2-2; D gene unclear. V lost 3 bases and J 4 bases, leaving 9 bases between the germline ends. CDR1 is SNHLY and CDR2 is FYNNEI in the germline V gene. The CDR3 covers 14 residues. CDR3 loop: CASSERVRTGELFF. The CDR3 DNA reads TGTGCCAGCAGTGAGCGTGTTCGCACCGGGGAGCTGTTTTTT.

The CDR3 loop is CASSLRSRGWDNSPLHF. The CDR3 coding sequence is TGTGCCAGCTCACTGAGGAGCAGGGGTTGGGATAATTCACCCCTCCACTTT. The chain carries TRBV18 and TRBJ1-6; tentative D call: TRBD1 (6 bases). Between the trimmed V and J ends, which lost 4 bases and 5 bases, there was a span of 18 bases. The V gene's germline CDR1 is KGHSH and CDR2 LQKENI. This CDR3 has 17 residues.

The chain couples TRBV7-9 to TRBJ2-7, with 8 bases matching TRBD2. There are 15 residues in the CDR3. With 4 bases clipped from V and 0 bases from J, the junction kept 5 bases outside the gene matches. Per the germline V gene, CDR1 is SEHNR and CDR2 is FQNEAQ (reference sequence). The CDR3 sequence: CASSSGGESSYEQYF. The CDR3 nucleotides read TGTGCCAGCAGCTCCGGGGGGGAGAGCTCCTACGAGCAGTACTTC.

The chain is built from TRBV6-1 and TRBJ1-2; D is ambiguous. This CDR3 has 14 residues. Germline CDR1 is MNHNS and CDR2 is SASEGT. V lost 0 bases, J lost 6 bases, and 11 bases lay in between. CDR3 protein: CASSEASGHHGYTF. In nucleotides, the CDR3 is TGTGCCAGCAGTGAAGCCAGCGGCCACCATGGCTACACCTTC.

This sequence joins TRBV5-1 and TRBJ1-2, with TRBD1 as a possible D gene (5 bases). Germline V lookup: CDR1 SGHRS, CDR2 YFSETQ. This CDR3 region has 12 residues. V gave up 3 bases and J gave up 13 bases, with 16 bases separating them. The DNA for the CDR3 is TGCGCCAGCAGCTCGGGGGGTCGGGGCGTCACCTTC. As protein: CASSSGGRGVTF.

The gene calls are TRBV7-6 and TRBJ2-3, with 7 bases matching TRBD2. V lost 0 bases to trimming and J lost 4 bases; unmatched junction nucleotides: 1. CDR1 and CDR2 (germline): SGHVS, FNYEAQ. CDR3 length: 14 residues. CDR3 bases: TGTGCCAGCAGCTTAGCCAGCGGGGCAGATACGCAGTATTTT. The encoded protein is CASSLASGADTQYF.